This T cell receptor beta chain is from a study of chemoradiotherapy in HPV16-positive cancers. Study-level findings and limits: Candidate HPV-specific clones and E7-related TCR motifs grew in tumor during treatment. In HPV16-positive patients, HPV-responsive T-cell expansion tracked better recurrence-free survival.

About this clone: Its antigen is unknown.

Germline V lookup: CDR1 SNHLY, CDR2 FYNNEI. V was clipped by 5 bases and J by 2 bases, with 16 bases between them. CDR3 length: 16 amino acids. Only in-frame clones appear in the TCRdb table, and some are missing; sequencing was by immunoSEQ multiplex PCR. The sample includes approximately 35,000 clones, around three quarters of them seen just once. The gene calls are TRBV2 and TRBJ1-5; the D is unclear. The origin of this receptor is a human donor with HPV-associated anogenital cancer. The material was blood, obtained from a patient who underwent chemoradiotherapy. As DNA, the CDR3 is TGTGCCAGCAGTAAGGGATTAGGGTCTGGCAATCAGCCCCAGCATTTT. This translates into CASSKGLGSGNQPQHF.